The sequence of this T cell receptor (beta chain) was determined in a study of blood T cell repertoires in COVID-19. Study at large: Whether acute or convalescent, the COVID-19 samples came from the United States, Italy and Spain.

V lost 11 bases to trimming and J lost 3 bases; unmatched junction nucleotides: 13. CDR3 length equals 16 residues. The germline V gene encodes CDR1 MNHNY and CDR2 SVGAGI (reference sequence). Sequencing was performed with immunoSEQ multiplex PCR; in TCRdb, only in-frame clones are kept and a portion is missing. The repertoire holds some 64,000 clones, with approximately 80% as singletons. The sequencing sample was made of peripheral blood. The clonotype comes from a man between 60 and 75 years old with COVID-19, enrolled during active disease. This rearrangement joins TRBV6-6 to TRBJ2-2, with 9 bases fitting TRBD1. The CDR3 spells CAGTLGTGLYTGELFF. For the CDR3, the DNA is TGTGCCGGAACCCTCGGGACAGGGTTGTACACCGGGGAGCTGTTTTTT.